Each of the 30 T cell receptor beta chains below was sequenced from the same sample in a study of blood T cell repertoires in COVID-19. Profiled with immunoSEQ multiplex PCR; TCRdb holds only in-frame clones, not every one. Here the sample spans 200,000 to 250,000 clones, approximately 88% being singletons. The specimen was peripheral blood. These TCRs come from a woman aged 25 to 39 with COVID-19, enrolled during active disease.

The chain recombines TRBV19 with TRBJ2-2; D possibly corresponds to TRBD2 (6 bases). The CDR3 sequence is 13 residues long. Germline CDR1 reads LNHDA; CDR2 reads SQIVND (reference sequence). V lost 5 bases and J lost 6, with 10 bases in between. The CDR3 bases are TGTGCCAGTAGTCCGGGGACTCCCGGGGAGCTGTTTTTT. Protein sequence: CASSPGTPGELFF. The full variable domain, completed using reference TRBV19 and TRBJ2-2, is DGGITQSPKYLFRKEGQNVTLSCEQNLNHDAMYWYRQDPGQGLRLIYYSQIVNDFQKGDIAEGYSVSREKKESFPLTVTSAQKNPTAFYLCASSPGTPGELFFGEGSRLTVL.

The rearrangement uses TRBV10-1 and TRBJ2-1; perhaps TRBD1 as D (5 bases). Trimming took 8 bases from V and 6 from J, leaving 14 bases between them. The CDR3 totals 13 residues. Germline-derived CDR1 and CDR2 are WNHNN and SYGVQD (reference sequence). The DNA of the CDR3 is TGCGCCAGCGCAGGGCAAAACTTCAATGAGCAGTTCTTC. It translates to CASAGQNFNEQFF.

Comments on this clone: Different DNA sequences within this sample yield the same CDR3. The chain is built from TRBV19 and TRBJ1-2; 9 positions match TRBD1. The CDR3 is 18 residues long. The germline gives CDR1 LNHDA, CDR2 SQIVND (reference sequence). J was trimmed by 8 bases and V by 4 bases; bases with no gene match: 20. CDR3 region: CASSTTFRTGAVGGGYTF. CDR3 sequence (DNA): TGTGCCAGTAGTACCACATTCCGGACAGGGGCGGTGGGGGGGGGCTACACCTTC.

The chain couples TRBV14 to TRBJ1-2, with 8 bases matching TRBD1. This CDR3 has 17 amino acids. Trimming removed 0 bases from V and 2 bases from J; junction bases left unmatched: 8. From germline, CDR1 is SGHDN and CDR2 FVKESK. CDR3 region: CASSQDSRTGLNYGYTF. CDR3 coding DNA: TGTGCCAGCAGCCAAGATTCCCGGACAGGGTTGAACTATGGCTACACCTTC.

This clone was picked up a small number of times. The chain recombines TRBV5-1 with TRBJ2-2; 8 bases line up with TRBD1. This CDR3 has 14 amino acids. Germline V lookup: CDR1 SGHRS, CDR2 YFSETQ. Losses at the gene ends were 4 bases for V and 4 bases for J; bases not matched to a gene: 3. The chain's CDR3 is CASSEGQATGELFF. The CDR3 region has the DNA TGCGCCAGCAGCGAGGGACAGGCCACCGGGGAGCTGTTTTTT.

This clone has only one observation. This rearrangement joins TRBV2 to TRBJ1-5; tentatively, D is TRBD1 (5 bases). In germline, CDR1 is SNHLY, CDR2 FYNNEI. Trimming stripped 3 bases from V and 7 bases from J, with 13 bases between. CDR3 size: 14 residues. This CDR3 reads CASSDLGEGQPQHF. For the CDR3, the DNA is TGTGCCAGCAGTGATTTAGGGGAGGGACAGCCCCAGCATTTT.

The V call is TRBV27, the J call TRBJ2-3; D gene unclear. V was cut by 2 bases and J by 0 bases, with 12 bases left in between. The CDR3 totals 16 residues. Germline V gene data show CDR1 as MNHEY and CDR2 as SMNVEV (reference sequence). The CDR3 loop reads CASSLRRPESTDTQYF. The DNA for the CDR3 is TGTGCCAGCAGTTTAAGGCGGCCTGAGAGCACAGATACGCAGTATTTT.

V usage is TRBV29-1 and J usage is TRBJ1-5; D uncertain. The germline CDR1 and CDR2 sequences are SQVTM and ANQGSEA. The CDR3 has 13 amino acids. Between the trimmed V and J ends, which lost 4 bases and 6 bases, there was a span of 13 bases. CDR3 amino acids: CSVVFVTGQPQHF. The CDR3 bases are TGCAGCGTTGTGTTTGTCACGGGTCAGCCCCAGCATTTT.

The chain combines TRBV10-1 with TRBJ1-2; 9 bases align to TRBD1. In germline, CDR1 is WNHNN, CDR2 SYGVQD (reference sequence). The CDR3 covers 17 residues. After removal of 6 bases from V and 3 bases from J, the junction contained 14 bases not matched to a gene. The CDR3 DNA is TGCGCCAGCAGCCCGGGACAGGGCCACCGACGGGACTATGGCTACACCTTC. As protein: CASSPGQGHRRDYGYTF.

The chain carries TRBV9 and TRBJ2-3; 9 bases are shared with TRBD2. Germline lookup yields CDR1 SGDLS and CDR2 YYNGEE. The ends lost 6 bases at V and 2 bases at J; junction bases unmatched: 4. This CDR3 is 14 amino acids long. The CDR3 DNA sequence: TGTGCCAGCAAAGCGGGGGGAACCACAGATACGCAGTATTTT. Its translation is CASKAGGTTDTQYF.

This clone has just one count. The CDR3 sequence is CASSERTSGTYEQYF. In DNA form, the CDR3 reads TGTGCCAGCAGCGAAAGGACTAGCGGTACCTACGAGCAGTACTTC. The rearrangement links TRBV5-4 to TRBJ2-7; 10 nucleotides agree with TRBD2. With 4 bases clipped from V and 2 bases from J, the junction kept 6 bases outside the gene matches. The CDR3 totals 15 residues. CDR1 SGHNT and CDR2 YYREEE come from the germline V gene (reference sequence).

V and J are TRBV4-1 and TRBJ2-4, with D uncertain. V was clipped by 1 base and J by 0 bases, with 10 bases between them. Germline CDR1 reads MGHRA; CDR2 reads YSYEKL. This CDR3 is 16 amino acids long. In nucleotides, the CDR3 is TGCGCCAGCAGCCAAGGGGCGACATTAGCCAAAAACATTCAGTACTTC. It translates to CASSQGATLAKNIQYF.

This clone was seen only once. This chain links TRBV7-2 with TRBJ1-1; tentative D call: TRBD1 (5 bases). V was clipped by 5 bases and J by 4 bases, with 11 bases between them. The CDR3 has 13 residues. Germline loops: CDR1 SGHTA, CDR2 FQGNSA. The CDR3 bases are TGTGCCAGCAGCCCCCGGAGGGGCACTGAAGCTTTCTTT. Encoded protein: CASSPRRGTEAFF.

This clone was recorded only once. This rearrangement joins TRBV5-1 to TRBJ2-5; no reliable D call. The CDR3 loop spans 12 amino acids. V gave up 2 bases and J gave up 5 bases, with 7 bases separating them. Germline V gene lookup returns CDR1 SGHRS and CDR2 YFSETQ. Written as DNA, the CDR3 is TGCGCCAGCAGCTTTATGAGGGAGACCCAGTACTTC. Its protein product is CASSFMRETQYF. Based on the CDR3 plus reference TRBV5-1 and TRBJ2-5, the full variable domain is KAGVTQTPRYLIKTRGQQVTLSCSPISGHRSVSWYQQTPGQGLQFLFEYFSETQRNKGNFPGRFSGRQFSNSRSEMNVSTLELGDSALYLCASSFMRETQYFGPGTRLLVL.

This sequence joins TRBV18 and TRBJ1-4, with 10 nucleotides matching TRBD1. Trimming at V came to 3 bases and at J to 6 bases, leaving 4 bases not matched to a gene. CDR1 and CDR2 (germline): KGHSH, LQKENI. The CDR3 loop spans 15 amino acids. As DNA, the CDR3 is TGTGCCAGCTCACCCCGGGACAGGGGAGATGAAAAACTGTTTTTT. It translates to CASSPRDRGDEKLFF. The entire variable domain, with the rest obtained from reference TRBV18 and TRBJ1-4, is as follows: NAGVMQNPRHLVRRRGQEARLRCSPMKGHSHVYWYRQLPEEGLKFMVYLQKENIIDESGMPKERFSAEFPKEGPSILRIQQVVRGDSAAYFCASSPRDRGDEKLFFGSGTQLSVL.

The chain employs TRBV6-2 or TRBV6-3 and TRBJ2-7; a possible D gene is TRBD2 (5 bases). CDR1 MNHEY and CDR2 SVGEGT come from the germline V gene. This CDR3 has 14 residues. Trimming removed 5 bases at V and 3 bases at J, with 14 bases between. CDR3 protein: CASSHRAVLYEQYV. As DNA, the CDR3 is TGTGCCAGCAGTCACCGAGCGGTTCTCTACGAGCAGTACGTC.

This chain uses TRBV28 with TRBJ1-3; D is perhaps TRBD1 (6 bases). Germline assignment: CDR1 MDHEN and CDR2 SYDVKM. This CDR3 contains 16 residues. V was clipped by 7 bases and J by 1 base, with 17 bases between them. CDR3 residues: CASTQSPGTSGNTIYF. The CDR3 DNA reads TGTGCCAGCACTCAGTCTCCAGGGACATCTGGAAACACCATATATTTT.

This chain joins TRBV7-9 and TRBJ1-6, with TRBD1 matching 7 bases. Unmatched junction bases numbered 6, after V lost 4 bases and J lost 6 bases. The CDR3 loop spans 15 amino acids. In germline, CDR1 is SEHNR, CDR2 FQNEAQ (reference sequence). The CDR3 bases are TGTGCCAGCAGCTACCGGGACAGCGCTAATTCACCCCTCCACTTT. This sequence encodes CASSYRDSANSPLHF.

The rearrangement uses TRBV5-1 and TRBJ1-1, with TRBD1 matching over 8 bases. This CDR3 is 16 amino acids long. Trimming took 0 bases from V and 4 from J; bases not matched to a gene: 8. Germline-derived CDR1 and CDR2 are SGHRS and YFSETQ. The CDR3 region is CASSLEQGAMSTEAFF. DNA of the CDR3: TGCGCCAGCAGCTTGGAGCAGGGGGCGATGAGCACTGAAGCTTTCTTT.

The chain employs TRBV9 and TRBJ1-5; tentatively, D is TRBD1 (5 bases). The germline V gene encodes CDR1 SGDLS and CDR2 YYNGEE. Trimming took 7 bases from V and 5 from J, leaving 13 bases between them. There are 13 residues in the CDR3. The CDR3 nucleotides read TGTGCCAGCGGGGGAGGGTTGCATCAGCCCCAGCATTTT. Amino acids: CASGGGLHQPQHF.

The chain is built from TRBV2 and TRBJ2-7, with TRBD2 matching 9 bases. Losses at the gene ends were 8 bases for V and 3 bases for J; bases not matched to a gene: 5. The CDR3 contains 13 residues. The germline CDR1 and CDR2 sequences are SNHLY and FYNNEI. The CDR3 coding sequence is TGTGCCAGCCGCGGGGGGGGTGACTACGAGCAGTACTTC. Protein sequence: CASRGGGDYEQYF.

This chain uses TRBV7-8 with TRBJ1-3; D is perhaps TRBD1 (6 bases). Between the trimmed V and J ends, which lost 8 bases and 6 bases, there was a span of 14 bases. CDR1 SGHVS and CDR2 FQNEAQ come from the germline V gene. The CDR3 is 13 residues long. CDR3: CASRRGFENTIYF. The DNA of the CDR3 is TGTGCCAGCCGCAGGGGATTCGAAAACACCATATATTTT. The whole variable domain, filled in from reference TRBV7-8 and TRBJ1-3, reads GAGVSQSPRYKVAKRGQDVALRCDPISGHVSLFWYQQALGQGPEFLTYFQNEAQLDKSGLPSDRFFAERPEGSVSTLKIQRTQQEDSAVYLCASRRGFENTIYFGEGSWLTVV.

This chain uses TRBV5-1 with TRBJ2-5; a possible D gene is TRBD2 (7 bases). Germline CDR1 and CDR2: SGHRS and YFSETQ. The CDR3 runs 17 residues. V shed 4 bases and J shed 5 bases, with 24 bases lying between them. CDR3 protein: CASSPGSAGARRETQYF. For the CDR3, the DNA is TGCGCCAGCAGCCCGGGATCGGCGGGGGCGAGGCGGGAGACCCAGTACTTC.

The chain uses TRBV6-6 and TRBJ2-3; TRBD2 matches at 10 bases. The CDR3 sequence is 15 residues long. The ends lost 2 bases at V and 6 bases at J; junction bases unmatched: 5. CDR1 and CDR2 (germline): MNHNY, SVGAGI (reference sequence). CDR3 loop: CASSYALAGEDTQYF. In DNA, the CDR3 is TGTGCCAGCAGTTACGCGCTAGCGGGAGAGGATACGCAGTATTTT.

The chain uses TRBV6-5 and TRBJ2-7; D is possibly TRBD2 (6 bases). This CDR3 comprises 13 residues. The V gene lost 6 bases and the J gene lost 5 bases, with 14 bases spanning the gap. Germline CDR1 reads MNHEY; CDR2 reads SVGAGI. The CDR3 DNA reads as TGTGCCAGCAGGGAGGGCAGCTGGAACGAGCAGTACTTC. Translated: CASREGSWNEQYF.

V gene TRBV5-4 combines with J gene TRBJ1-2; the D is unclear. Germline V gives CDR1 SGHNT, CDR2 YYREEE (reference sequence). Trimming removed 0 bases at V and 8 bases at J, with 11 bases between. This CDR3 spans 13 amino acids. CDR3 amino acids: CASSLGAKSGYTF. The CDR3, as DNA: TGTGCCAGCAGCTTGGGGGCGAAATCAGGCTACACCTTC.

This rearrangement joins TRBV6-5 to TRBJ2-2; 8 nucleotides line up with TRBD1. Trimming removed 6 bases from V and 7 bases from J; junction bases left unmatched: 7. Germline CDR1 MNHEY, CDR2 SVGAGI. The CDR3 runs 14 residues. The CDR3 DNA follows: TGTGCCAGCAGCAGGGGGCGCTTGAGCGGGGAGCTGTTTTTT. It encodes CASSRGRLSGELFF.

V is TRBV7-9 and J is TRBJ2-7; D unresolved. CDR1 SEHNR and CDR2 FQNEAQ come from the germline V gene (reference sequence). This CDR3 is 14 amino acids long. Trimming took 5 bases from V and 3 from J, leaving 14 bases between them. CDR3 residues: CASSPLLQSYEQYV. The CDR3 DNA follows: TGTGCCAGCAGCCCCCTCTTACAGAGCTACGAGCAGTACGTC.

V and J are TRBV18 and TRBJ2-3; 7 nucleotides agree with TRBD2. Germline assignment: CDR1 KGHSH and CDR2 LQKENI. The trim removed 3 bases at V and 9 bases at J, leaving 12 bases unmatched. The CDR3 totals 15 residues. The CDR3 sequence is CASSPTSGLVSTQYF. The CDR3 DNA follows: TGTGCCAGCTCACCGACGTCCGGACTAGTTTCAACGCAGTATTTT. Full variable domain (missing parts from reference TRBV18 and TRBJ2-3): NAGVMQNPRHLVRRRGQEARLRCSPMKGHSHVYWYRQLPEEGLKFMVYLQKENIIDESGMPKERFSAEFPKEGPSILRIQQVVRGDSAAYFCASSPTSGLVSTQYFGPGTRLTVL.

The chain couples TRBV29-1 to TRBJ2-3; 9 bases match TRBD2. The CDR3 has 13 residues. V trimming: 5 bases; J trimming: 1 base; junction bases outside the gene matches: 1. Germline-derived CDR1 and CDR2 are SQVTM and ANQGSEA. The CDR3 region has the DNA TGCAGCGTTTGGACTAGCGGCACAGATACGCAGTATTTT. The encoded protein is CSVWTSGTDTQYF.